Following are 18 T cell receptor beta chains from one sample sequenced in a study of beta chain features in type 1 diabetes. Reverse transcribing all isolated RNA meant expressed TCRB transcripts were sequenced. Clones were sequenced by immunoSEQ multiplex PCR, and TCRdb holds only the in-frame ones, with some missing. There are some 150,000 clones in the sample; 7% to 10% occur only once, and about 0.68% lies in the top ten. The specimen was central memory CD4+ T cells from blood. These receptors came from a man between 18 and 35 years old in good health.

This clone has more than one count but fewer than ten. This sequence joins TRBV25-1 and TRBJ2-7, with 9 bases matching TRBD1. The CDR3 extends over 16 amino acids. The ends lost 2 bases at V and 2 bases at J; junction bases unmatched: 7. From germline, CDR1 is MGHDK and CDR2 SYGVNS. This CDR3 is CASSESWGTGTYEQYF. CDR3 DNA: TGTGCCAGCAGTGAAAGTTGGGGGACAGGGACCTACGAGCAGTACTTC.

The gene calls are TRBV7-8 and TRBJ2-7; 7 bases match TRBD1. The V and J ends lost 5 bases and 1 base, in that order; junction bases with no gene match: 5. The CDR3 sequence is 14 residues long. From germline, CDR1 is SGHVS and CDR2 FQNEAQ. CDR3 in amino acids: CASSRTGDSYEQYF. CDR3 sequence (DNA): TGTGCCAGCAGCCGTACAGGGGATTCCTACGAGCAGTACTTC.

The chain employs TRBV6-4 and TRBJ1-1; TRBD1 is a possible D gene (5 bases). Germline V gives CDR1 MRHNA, CDR2 SNTAGT. Trimming removed 6 bases at V and 7 bases at J, with 18 bases between. This CDR3 has 14 residues. DNA of the CDR3: TGTGCCAGCAGAATAAACGGGGGTCTCGGTGAAGCTTTCTTT. Residues: CASRINGGLGEAFF.

The chain combines TRBV5-1 with TRBJ2-7; 9 positions agree with TRBD1. V lost 0 bases and J lost 3; bases outside the gene matches: 1. This CDR3 spans 14 amino acids. The germline V gene encodes CDR1 SGHRS and CDR2 YFSETQ. The CDR3 DNA reads as TGCGCCAGCAGCTTGGTGACAGGGGGCTACGAGCAGTACTTC. Translation: CASSLVTGGYEQYF.

This clone was observed a handful of times. V and J are TRBV5-4 and TRBJ1-2; 7 bases are shared with TRBD1. The V gene end was trimmed by 10 bases and the J gene end by 8 bases; junction bases not matched to a gene: 14. This CDR3 contains 13 residues. In germline, CDR1 is SGHNT, CDR2 YYREEE (reference sequence). Written as DNA, the CDR3 is TGTGCCGGCCGCTTAAAGGGGGCAGACGGCTACACCTTC. It codes for CAGRLKGADGYTF.

The J gene is TRBJ2-2, the V gene TRBV19, with 9 bases lining up with TRBD2. Germline CDR1 is LNHDA and CDR2 is SQIVND (reference sequence). The J segment lost 5 bases and the V segment lost 5 bases, leaving 6 bases of the junction unmatched. This CDR3 is built from 15 residues. In DNA, the CDR3 is TGTGCCAGTAGTGCCCTGACTAGCGGTACCGGGGAGCTGTTTTTT. This gives the protein CASSALTSGTGELFF.

This chain uses TRBV10-3 with TRBJ2-1; 7 nucleotides align to TRBD1. Germline V gene lookup returns CDR1 ENHRY and CDR2 SYGVKD. This CDR3 is built from 12 residues. J lost 9 bases, V lost 6 bases, and 5 bases had no gene match. CDR3 DNA sequence: TGTGCCATCAGAGGGACAGTTGGTGAGCAGTTCTTC. This translates into CAIRGTVGEQFF.

This chain links TRBV11-2 with TRBJ2-7; D is uncertain. Germline V gives CDR1 SGHAT, CDR2 FQNNGV. Between the trimmed V and J ends, which lost 2 bases and 2 bases, there was a span of 10 bases. CDR3 length equals 14 residues. The CDR3 sequence is CASSLSGSTYEQYF. CDR3 nucleotide sequence: TGTGCCAGCAGCTTATCAGGCTCCACCTACGAGCAGTACTTC.

The V call is TRBV28, the J call TRBJ2-2; maybe TRBD2 (5 bases). Trimming shortened V by 8 bases and J by 6 bases, and 10 bases separated the two germline ends. The CDR3 sequence is 12 residues long. The germline V gene encodes CDR1 MDHEN and CDR2 SYDVKM. CDR3 protein: CASCLGAGELFF. CDR3 sequence (DNA): TGTGCCAGCTGCCTCGGGGCCGGGGAGCTGTTTTTT.

In nucleotides, the CDR3 is TGCGCCAGCAGCTTGGCCAGATGGGCCACAAACCACTATGGCTACACCTTC. Translation: CASSLARWATNHYGYTF. The J gene is TRBJ1-2, the V gene TRBV5-1; D unresolved. V lost 0 bases and J lost 3, with 18 bases in between. The CDR3 contains 17 residues. Germline-derived CDR1 and CDR2 are SGHRS and YFSETQ.

This clone was detected only once. This chain uses TRBV18 with TRBJ2-7, with a weak D call TRBD2 (5 bases). The CDR3 runs 17 residues. The germline V gene has CDR1 KGHSH and CDR2 LQKENI. The ends were cut back, 0 bases at V and 1 base at J, with 16 bases in the middle. CDR3 nucleotide sequence: TGTGCCAGCTCACCACCCGACCCAGCGGCAGGTTCCTACGAGCAGTACTTC. As protein: CASSPPDPAAGSYEQYF.

This chain connects TRBV28 to TRBJ2-2; a possible D gene is TRBD1 (6 bases). CDR1 MDHEN and CDR2 SYDVKM come from the germline V gene. Trimming removed 7 bases from V and 4 bases from J, with 13 bases in between. This CDR3 has 14 residues. CDR3 sequence reads: CASMREGGTGELFF. CDR3 bases: TGTGCCAGCATGAGGGAAGGGGGCACCGGGGAGCTGTTTTTT.

In this sample, this clone turned up a few times. V gene TRBV28 combines with J gene TRBJ2-2; 8 bases align to TRBD2. Germline CDR1 and CDR2: MDHEN and SYDVKM. V shed 6 bases, J shed 2 bases, and the junction held 8 bases outside the gene matches. The CDR3 runs to 16 residues. Written as DNA, the CDR3 is TGTGCCAGCAGGGGTCTGGCGGGGGGAAACACCGGGGAGCTGTTTTTT. Encoded protein: CASRGLAGGNTGELFF.

V and J are TRBV5-4 and TRBJ1-6, with a possible D match to TRBD1 (6 bases). V was trimmed by 8 bases and J by 10 bases, leaving 16 bases between them. This CDR3 contains 13 residues. Looked up from germline, CDR1 is SGHNT and CDR2 is YYREEE (reference sequence). The chain's CDR3 is CASSGQTGSPLHF. The CDR3 DNA reads as TGTGCCAGTTCAGGACAGACGGGCTCACCCCTCCACTTT.

The rearrangement links TRBV11-2 to TRBJ2-3; 7 positions agree with TRBD1. After removal of 5 bases from V and 3 bases from J, the junction contained 2 bases not matched to a gene. The CDR3 is 13 amino acids. CDR1 SGHAT and CDR2 FQNNGV come from the germline V gene. The CDR3: CASSQGVTDTQYF. The CDR3 DNA is TGTGCCAGCAGCCAGGGGGTTACAGATACGCAGTATTTT.

This clone came up a few times. The rearrangement links TRBV19 to TRBJ1-2; D gene ambiguous. Deletions cut 5 bases from V and 5 bases from J, with 12 bases between. This CDR3 is 13 amino acids long. The germline gives CDR1 LNHDA, CDR2 SQIVND (reference sequence). DNA for the CDR3: TGTGCCAGTAGTTCCAAGGCCGGGTATGGCTACACCTTC. Residues: CASSSKAGYGYTF.

The rearrangement joins TRBV6-6 to TRBJ2-1; weak D call: TRBD2 (5 bases). The CDR3 runs to 14 residues. Germline CDR1 MNHNY, CDR2 SVGAGI (reference sequence). Between the trimmed V and J ends, which lost 7 bases and 0 bases, there was a span of 10 bases. The CDR3 region has the DNA TGTGCCAGCAAGCCCGGGGTCTCCTACAATGAGCAGTTCTTC. It specifies CASKPGVSYNEQFF.

The chain recombines TRBV18 with TRBJ1-1; unclear D gene. Trimming took off 3 bases at V and 1 base at J, with 9 bases between the two ends. The CDR3 runs to 14 residues. CDR1 is KGHSH, CDR2 LQKENI, per germline. Here the CDR3 reads CASSPRDWNTEAFF. The CDR3 DNA follows: TGTGCCAGCTCACCTCGAGATTGGAACACTGAAGCTTTCTTT.